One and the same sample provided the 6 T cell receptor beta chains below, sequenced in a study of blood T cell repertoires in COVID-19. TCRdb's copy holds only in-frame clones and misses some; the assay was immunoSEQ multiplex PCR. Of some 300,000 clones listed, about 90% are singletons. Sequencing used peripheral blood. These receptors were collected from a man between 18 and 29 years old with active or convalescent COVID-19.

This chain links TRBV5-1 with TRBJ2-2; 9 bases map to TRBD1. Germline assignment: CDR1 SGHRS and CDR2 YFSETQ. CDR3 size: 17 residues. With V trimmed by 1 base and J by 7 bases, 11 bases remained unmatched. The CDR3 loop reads CASSLLGDRANGGELFF. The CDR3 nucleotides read TGCGCCAGCAGCTTGTTAGGGGACAGGGCCAATGGCGGGGAGCTGTTTTTT.

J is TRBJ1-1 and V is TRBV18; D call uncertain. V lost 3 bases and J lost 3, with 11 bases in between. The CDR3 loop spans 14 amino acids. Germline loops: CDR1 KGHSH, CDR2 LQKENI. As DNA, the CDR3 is TGTGCCAGCTCACCTATGGGCCATGACACTGAAGCTTTCTTT. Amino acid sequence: CASSPMGHDTEAFF.

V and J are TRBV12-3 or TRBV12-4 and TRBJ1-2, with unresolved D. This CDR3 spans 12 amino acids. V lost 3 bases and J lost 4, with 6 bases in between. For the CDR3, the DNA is TGTGCCAGCAGTTTTGCCGGCTATGGCTACACCTTC. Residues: CASSFAGYGYTF.

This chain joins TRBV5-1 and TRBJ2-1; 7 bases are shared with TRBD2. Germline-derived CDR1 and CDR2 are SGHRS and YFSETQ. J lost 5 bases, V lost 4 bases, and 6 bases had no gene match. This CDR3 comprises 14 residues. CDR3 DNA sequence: TGCGCCAGCAGCGACCCAGCGGGGAACAATGAGCAGTTCTTC. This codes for CASSDPAGNNEQFF.

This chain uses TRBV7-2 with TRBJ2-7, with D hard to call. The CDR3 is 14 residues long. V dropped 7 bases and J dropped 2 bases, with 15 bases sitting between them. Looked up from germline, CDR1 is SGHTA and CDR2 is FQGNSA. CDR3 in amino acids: CASNNAVITYEQYF. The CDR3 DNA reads TGTGCCAGCAACAATGCCGTGATTACCTACGAGCAGTACTTC.

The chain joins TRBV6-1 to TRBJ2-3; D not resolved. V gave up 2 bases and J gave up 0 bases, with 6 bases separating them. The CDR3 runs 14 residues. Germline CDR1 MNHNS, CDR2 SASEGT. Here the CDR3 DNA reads TGTGCCAGCAGTGAATCTTATAGCACAGATACGCAGTATTTT. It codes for CASSESYSTDTQYF.